Below, 8 T cell receptor beta chains from the same sample are listed, as sequenced in a study of tumor-infiltrating lymphocytes in primary liver carcinoma. Constant-region priming of around 500 ng total RNA yielded TCR beta cDNA. Sequencing libraries for TCR beta derived from three nested multiplex PCR rounds that used slightly modified ARM-PCR. Each of the first two PCR rounds ran roughly 9 cycles with TRBV1-TRBV30 forward and C-beta reverse primers. TCRdb re-analysed the multiplex PCR reads in MiXCR, keeping a single row per CDR3 protein. Found here are some 190,000 distinct CDR3 sequences, 50% to 75% of them singletons; the top ten hold about 72%. Extraction also yielded germline DNA, while blood RNA was obtained from unsorted whole blood. The source material was peripheral blood. The receptor set was obtained from a middle-aged man with primary liver carcinoma and hepatitis B virus infection.

This clonotype appeared many times. The gene calls are TRBV11-3 and TRBJ2-1, with a weak D call TRBD1 (5 bases). The V gene lost 5 bases and the J gene lost 5 bases, with 10 bases spanning the gap. CDR3 length: 13 residues. Germline loops: CDR1 SGHNT, CDR2 YENEEA. The chain's CDR3 is CASSGKGNNEQFF. CDR3 sequence (DNA): TGTGCCAGCAGCGGAAAGGGGAACAATGAGCAGTTCTTC.

The V call is TRBV14, the J call TRBJ2-5; D not certain. This CDR3 is built from 17 residues. Germline lookup yields CDR1 SGHDN and CDR2 FVKESK. The V gene lost 4 bases and the J gene lost 8 bases, with 26 bases spanning the gap. CDR3 protein: CASSPLPYRRKSDTQYF. The CDR3 DNA reads TGTGCCAGCAGCCCCCTCCCCTACAGACGAAAATCGGATACCCAGTACTTC.

This chain uses TRBV4-1 with TRBJ2-7; D possibly matches TRBD1 or TRBD2 (6 bases each). Trimming left V 4 bases short and J 4 bases short, with 20 bases between. The CDR3 spans 16 residues. Germline V gene lookup returns CDR1 MGHRA and CDR2 YSYEKL. DNA of the CDR3: TGCGCCAGCAGCCCCGCGGGACACCGATACTCTTACGAGCAGTACTTC. Encoded protein: CASSPAGHRYSYEQYF.

The CDR3 DNA is TGTGCCAGCAGCTTGAACTGGAATCAGCCCCAGCATTTT. This encodes CASSLNWNQPQHF. This chain connects TRBV5-5 to TRBJ1-5; no clear D. Trimming stripped 1 base from V and 4 bases from J, with 6 bases between. CDR3 length: 13 amino acids. Germline V CDR1 and CDR2: SGHKS, YYEKEE (reference sequence). The full variable domain, completed using reference TRBV5-5 and TRBJ1-5, is DAGVTQSPTHLIKTRGQQVTLRCSPISGHKSVSWYQQVLGQGPQFIFQYYEKEERGRGNFPDRFSARQFPNYSSELNVNALLLGDSALYLCASSLNWNQPQHFGDGTRLSIL.

This clonotype was seen more than once but under ten times. V usage is TRBV6-5 and J usage is TRBJ2-5, with D possibly being TRBD2 (6 bases). V was trimmed by 2 bases and J by 1 base, leaving 11 bases between them. The germline CDR1 and CDR2 sequences are MNHEY and SVGAGI. The CDR3 extends over 15 amino acids. CDR3: CASSYTAGPQETQYF. The CDR3 nucleotides read TGTGCCAGCAGTTACACAGCGGGCCCCCAAGAGACCCAGTACTTC.

In this sample, this clonotype turned up once. The CDR3 here is CASSDSWARVMNTGELFF. In nucleotides, the CDR3 is TGTGCCAGTAGCGACTCGTGGGCGAGGGTTATGAACACCGGGGAGCTGTTTTTT. The rearrangement links TRBV11-2 to TRBJ2-2; D is perhaps TRBD2 (5 bases). Germline V CDR1 and CDR2: SGHAT, FQNNGV. The V and J ends lost 9 bases and 1 base respectively, with 24 bases between them. This CDR3 is built from 18 residues.

The rearrangement links TRBV29-1 to TRBJ2-5; tentatively, D is TRBD1 or TRBD2 (5 bases each). CDR3 length: 12 residues. Germline V gene lookup returns CDR1 SQVTM and CDR2 ANQGSEA. Trimming stripped 7 bases from V and 13 bases from J, with 22 bases between. DNA for the CDR3: TGCAGCGCTCTCGACGGGAACAGGTCCCGGTACTTC. It yields the protein CSALDGNRSRYF.

As concerns this clonotype: One end of the junction fails to match germline, which may point to a read error. V gene TRBV29-1 combines with J gene TRBJ1-1; TRBD1 might be the D (6 bases). The CDR3 sequence is 17 residues long. From germline, CDR1 is SQVTM and CDR2 ANQGSEA. The DNA of the CDR3 is TGCAGCGCAACATTCTCGGGGGGGGCCAACCGGAACACTGAAGCTTTGTTT. Translating it yields CSATFSGGANRNTEALF.